This T cell receptor (beta chain) comes out of a study of T cells in Graves' hyperthyroidism and ophthalmopathy. Study results and caveats: The model made its ophthalmopathy prediction, and onset followed a median around six months later.

Germline V gene sequence: CDR1 ENHRY, CDR2 SYGVKD. There are 15 residues in the CDR3. The V and J ends lost 2 bases and 4 bases, in that order; junction bases with no gene match: 7. The study based diagnoses on clinical symptoms, serum thyroxine and TRAb, thyroid ultrasound and orbital computed tomography. This clonotype was seen many times. The antigen remains unidentified. The source material, RNA transcripts, was used to amplify TCR beta CDR3 regions. The primer set for the first-round RT-PCR of the TCR CDR3 was HTBI. A single record per CDR3 protein comes from TCRdb applying MiXCR to the multiplex PCR reads. Of 750,000 to 900,000 distinct CDR3 sequences listed, approximately 40% were seen once; the top ten hold 8.9%.

The source is a man aged 18 to 30 with Graves' hyperthyroidism. The J gene is TRBJ2-7, the V gene TRBV10-3; 8 bases agree with TRBD1. The sequencing sample was made of blood. The CDR3 DNA follows: TGTGCCATCAGTGAGGGGTCTAGACAGGGGTACGAGCAGTACTTC. Amino acid sequence: CAISEGSRQGYEQYF.